The rows below give T cell receptor beta chains drawn from one sample of a study of beta chain features in type 1 diabetes. TCRdb's copy holds only in-frame clones and misses some; the assay was immunoSEQ multiplex PCR. The sample yields 200,000 to 250,000 clones, approximately 16% seen once. The specimen sequenced was naive CD4+ T cells from blood. These receptors all stem from a man aged 30 to 39 with type 1 diabetes. Both conserved end residues are part of each CDR3.

j_call,v_call,cdr3_aa
TRBJ2-6,TRBV11-2,CASRSPGRASGANVLTF
TRBJ1-1,TRBV20-1,CSARTSGGAFF
TRBJ1-5,TRBV7-2,CASSFRQGAQPQHF
TRBJ2-6,TRBV7-8,CASSRLGGSGANVLTF
TRBJ2-2,TRBV29-1,CSVETAEPPNTGELFF
TRBJ2-2,TRBV6-1,CASSEQLAGLGTGELFF
TRBJ2-3,TRBV27,CASGTPGLAPRDTQYF
TRBJ1-5,TRBV2,CASNLGVSNQPQHF
TRBJ2-3,TRBV4-3,CASSHLSGGSTDTQYF
TRBJ2-5,TRBV7-9,CASRQGIETQYF
TRBJ2-5,TRBV6-1,CASSLTGRETQYF
TRBJ2-2,TRBV5-1,CASSLVPSTGELFF
TRBJ2-1,TRBV18,CASSPTSGSGNEQFF
TRBJ2-5,TRBV7-2,CASSLAPGNQYF
TRBJ2-2,TRBV4-3,CASSHITGGTGELFF
TRBJ2-3,TRBV7-9,CASSTWGDTQYF
TRBJ2-1,TRBV5-1,CASSLAERAQQFF
TRBJ2-1,TRBV29-1,CSVLAFSYNEQFF
TRBJ2-5,TRBV18,CASSQHVLETQYF
TRBJ2-7,TRBV15,CATSTSGRSDEQYF
TRBJ2-1,TRBV5-6,CASSLRNRDHEQFF
TRBJ2-1,TRBV4-3,CASSHFRGNEQFF
TRBJ2-5,TRBV5-1,CASSLNQETQYF
TRBJ2-5,TRBV15,CATSNYVSQETQYF
TRBJ2-7,TRBV7-9,CASRFSGSYEQYF
TRBJ2-5,TRBV18,CASSPRENRGETQYF
TRBJ1-4,TRBV7-9,CASSPGQGANEKLFF
TRBJ1-1,TRBV19,CASSPRGGYTEAFF
TRBJ2-1,TRBV20-1,CSAPEGEQFF
TRBJ2-1,TRBV20-1,CSAHANDEQFF
TRBJ2-7,TRBV29-1,CSVGLQGGKQYF
TRBJ2-5,TRBV5-1,CASSQNRGETQYF
TRBJ2-4,TRBV6-5,CASSYDRGGDIQYF
TRBJ1-2,TRBV6-6,CASSPGSSGGYTF
TRBJ2-1,TRBV15,CATRPESGNEQFF
TRBJ2-5,TRBV29-1,CSVGAYSGLGETQYF
TRBJ2-1,TRBV27,CASRPQESSYNEQFF
TRBJ1-2,TRBV30,CAWSALDRGADGYTF
TRBJ2-5,TRBV4-2,CASRDGWTQYF
TRBJ2-1,TRBV4-1,CASVPGGSYNEQFF
TRBJ2-3,TRBV4-1,CASSQEAASDTDTQYF
TRBJ2-7,TRBV20-1,CSAVHYEQYF
TRBJ2-6,TRBV7-2,CASSPGQGATGANVLTF